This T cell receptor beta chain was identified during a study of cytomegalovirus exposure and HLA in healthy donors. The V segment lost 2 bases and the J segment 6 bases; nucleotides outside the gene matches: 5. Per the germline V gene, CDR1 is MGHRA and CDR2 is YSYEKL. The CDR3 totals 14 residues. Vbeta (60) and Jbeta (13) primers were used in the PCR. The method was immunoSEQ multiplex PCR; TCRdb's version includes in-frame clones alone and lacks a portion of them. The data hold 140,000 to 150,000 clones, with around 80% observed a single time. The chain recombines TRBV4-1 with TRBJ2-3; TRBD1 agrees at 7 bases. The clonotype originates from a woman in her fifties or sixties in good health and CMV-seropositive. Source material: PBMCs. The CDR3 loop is CASSQTGAGDTQYF. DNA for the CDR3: TGCGCCAGCAGCCAAACAGGGGCAGGGGATACGCAGTATTTT.